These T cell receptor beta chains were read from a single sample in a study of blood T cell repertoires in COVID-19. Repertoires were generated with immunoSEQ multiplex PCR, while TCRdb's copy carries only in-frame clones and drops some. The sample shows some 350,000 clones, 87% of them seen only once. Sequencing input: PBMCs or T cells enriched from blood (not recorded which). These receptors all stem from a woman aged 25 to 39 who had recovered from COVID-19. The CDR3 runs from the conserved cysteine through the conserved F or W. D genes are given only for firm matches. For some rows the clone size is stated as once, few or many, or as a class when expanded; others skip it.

CDR3: CASSLLAGGINEQFF; DNA: TGTGCCAGCAGTTTACTAGCGGGAGGGATCAATGAGCAGTTCTTC; D: TRBD2; J: TRBJ2-1; size: .; V: TRBV6-5
CDR3: CASSIWPSGSSYEQYF; DNA: TGTGCCAGTAGTATCTGGCCTAGCGGGAGTAGCTACGAGCAGTACTTC; D: TRBD2; J: TRBJ2-7; size: once; V: TRBV19
CDR3: CASREGGNYGYTF; DNA: TGCGCCAGCAGGGAGGGAGGTAACTATGGCTACACCTTC; D: .; J: TRBJ1-2; size: .; V: TRBV5-1
CDR3: CASSKPDRGAKNIQYF; DNA: TGTGCCAGCAGCAAACCTGACAGGGGAGCCAAAAACATTCAGTACTTC; D: TRBD1; J: TRBJ2-4; size: few; V: TRBV7-9
CDR3: CASSLSAGYNEQFF; DNA: TGTGCCAGCAGTTTATCAGCGGGGTACAATGAGCAGTTCTTC; D: TRBD2; J: TRBJ2-1; size: .; V: TRBV27
CDR3: CATSDVTGDNEQFF; DNA: TGTGCCACCAGTGACGTTACAGGGGACAATGAGCAGTTCTTC; D: TRBD1; J: TRBJ2-1; size: few; V: TRBV24-1
CDR3: CASSESGSYGTQYF; DNA: TGTGCCAGCAGCGAGAGCGGGAGTTATGGGACCCAGTACTTC; D: TRBD2; J: TRBJ2-5; size: .; V: TRBV9
CDR3: CASSLEQGAHTGELFF; DNA: TGTGCCAGCAGCTTGGAACAGGGGGCTCACACCGGGGAGCTGTTTTTT; D: TRBD1; J: TRBJ2-2; size: .; V: TRBV5-4
CDR3: CASSGTSGSFLETQYF; DNA: TGCGCCAGCAGCGGTACTAGCGGGAGTTTTTTAGAGACCCAGTACTTC; D: TRBD2; J: TRBJ2-5; size: .; V: TRBV5-1
CDR3: CASSTGQGNYGYTF; DNA: TGTGCCAGCAGTACTGGACAGGGTAACTATGGCTACACCTTC; D: TRBD1; J: TRBJ1-2; size: .; V: TRBV27
CDR3: CASSPTGTGNQPQHF; DNA: TGCGCCAGCAGCCCGACCGGGACAGGGAATCAGCCCCAGCATTTT; D: TRBD1; J: TRBJ1-5; size: .; V: TRBV5-1
CDR3: CASSLEALMGNTIYF; DNA: TGTGCCAGCAGTTTAGAGGCGCTTATGGGAAACACCATATATTTT; D: .; J: TRBJ1-3; size: .; V: TRBV28
CDR3: CASDWTSENTGELFF; DNA: TGCGCCAGCGACTGGACTAGCGAGAACACCGGGGAGCTGTTTTTT; D: TRBD2; J: TRBJ2-2; size: .; V: TRBV5-1
CDR3: CASSYFGSTNEKLFF; DNA: TGTGCCAGCAGTTACTTCGGTTCAACTAATGAAAAACTGTTTTTT; D: .; J: TRBJ1-4; size: .; V: TRBV6-5
CDR3: CASSLDISVYGYTF; DNA: TGTGCCAGCAGCTTAGATATTTCCGTTTATGGCTACACCTTC; D: .; J: TRBJ1-2; size: .; V: TRBV7-9
CDR3: CASSIVSAGDYGYTF; DNA: TGTGCCAGTAGTATAGTTTCCGCGGGAGACTATGGCTACACCTTC; D: .; J: TRBJ1-2; size: .; V: TRBV19